The rows below give T cell receptor beta chains drawn from one sample of a study of breast tumors, draining lymph nodes, adjacent tissues. TCRdb analysed the multiplex PCR reads with MiXCR anew, one entry per CDR3 protein. This table has 130,000 or so distinct CDR3 sequences, 21% appearing once. The sample taken for sequencing was axillary lymph node tissue. The receptor source for this set is a female donor with breast cancer. Some clones in this sample may be carry-over from other donors' samples. CDR3s include the opening cysteine and the closing phenylalanine or tryptophan. The D gene is left open where the match is weak. Size values are once, few and many counts, or a class for expanded clones, and some rows have none.

j_call,d_call,clone_size,v_call,cdr3_nt,cdr3_aa
TRBJ1-2,NA,many,TRBV3-1,TGTGCCAGCAACCTCGGGACGGAGGGTGGCTACACCTTC,CASNLGTEGGYTF
TRBJ1-5,TRBD1,many,TRBV30,TGTGCCTGGAGAGGCCCGGGGACAGGGCACCAGCCCCAGCATTTT,CAWRGPGTGHQPQHF
TRBJ2-1,TRBD2,many,TRBV24-1,TGTGCCACCAGTCTAGCGGGGACGACTTACAATGAGCAGTTCTTC,CATSLAGTTYNEQFF
TRBJ1-6,NA,many,TRBV20-1,TGCAGTGCTGGAAACAGGGCTAATTCACCCCTCCACTTT,CSAGNRANSPLHF
TRBJ2-3,NA,NA,TRBV30,TGTGCCTGGACTAATATGGGGGCAAGTGATACGCAGTATTTT,CAWTNMGASDTQYF
TRBJ2-1,NA,many,TRBV5-8,TGTGCCAGCAGTCTCGGACAGTCCTACAATGAGCAGTTCTTC,CASSLGQSYNEQFF
TRBJ2-7,NA,many,TRBV7-9,TGTGCCAGCAGCCCCCGGGGGCTCGAGCAGTACTTC,CASSPRGLEQYF
TRBJ2-1,TRBD2,many,TRBV18,TGTGCCAGCTCACCTCGGACTAGCGGATTTGAGCAGTTCTTC,CASSPRTSGFEQFF
TRBJ2-5,TRBD2,many,TRBV11-2,TGTGCCAGCAGCTTAGATCATCGGACTAGCTTAGAGACCCAGTACTTC,CASSLDHRTSLETQYF
TRBJ1-2,NA,many,TRBV19,TGTGCCAGTTATTATGGGGAAGACGATGGCTACACCTTC,CASYYGEDDGYTF
TRBJ2-1,TRBD2,many,TRBV3-1,TGTGCCAGCAGCCAACCAGGGACTAGCGGACATTACAATGAGCAGTTCTTC,CASSQPGTSGHYNEQFF
TRBJ2-6,NA,many,TRBV5-1,TGCGCCAGCAGCCTCCGGGACATGAGCTCTGGGGCCAACGTCCTGACTTTC,CASSLRDMSSGANVLTF
TRBJ1-2,NA,few,TRBV28,TGTGCCAGCAGTTTTGTTGTCAGGGCTAACTATGGCTACACCTTC,CASSFVVRANYGYTF
TRBJ2-1,NA,many,TRBV5-1,TGCGCCAGCAGCTTAGGGAGAGAGTATCACAATGAGCAGTTCTTC,CASSLGREYHNEQFF
TRBJ2-3,TRBD1,many,TRBV3-1,TGTGCCAGCAGGACCGGGACAGGGGGCACAGATACGCAGTATTTT,CASRTGTGGTDTQYF
TRBJ2-5,TRBD2,many,TRBV20-1,TGCAGTGCCCCGGGACTAGCGGGAGGCTGGGAGACCCAGTACTTC,CSAPGLAGGWETQYF
TRBJ2-1,TRBD2,NA,TRBV10-3,TGTGCCATCAGTTCGACTAGCGGGAGAGTATATGAGCAGTTCTTC,CAISSTSGRVYEQFF
TRBJ2-1,NA,many,TRBV29-1,TGCAGCGTTGAGTCGGTCGATGAGCAGTTCTTC,CSVESVDEQFF
TRBJ2-1,NA,many,TRBV11-2,TGTGCCAGCAGCTTAGCCGACTACAATGAGCAGTTCTTC,CASSLADYNEQFF
TRBJ1-2,TRBD1,few,TRBV10-3,TGTGCCATCAGTGAGTCGAACGTCCCCGGGACAGGGGATTATGGCTACACCTTC,CAISESNVPGTGDYGYTF
TRBJ1-3,NA,NA,TRBV19,TGTGCCAGTAGTACCCGACGAGGGCAAGGAAACACCATATATTTT,CASSTRRGQGNTIYF
TRBJ2-5,TRBD1,many,TRBV20-1,TGCAGTGCTAGTGGGACAGGTCCTCAAAGGCAAGAGACCCAGTACTTC,CSASGTGPQRQETQYF
TRBJ2-1,TRBD2,many,TRBV5-1,TGCGCCAGCAGCTTGGCCCCTAGCGGGAGTGCCTACAATGAGCAGTTCTTC,CASSLAPSGSAYNEQFF
TRBJ2-2,NA,NA,TRBV19,TGTGCCAGTAGTATAGATCGGCAGGGTCCGATTTTGACCGGGGAGCTGTTTTTT,CASSIDRQGPILTGELFF
TRBJ2-7,TRBD2,once,TRBV20-1,TGCAGTGCTAGTGGACTAGCGGTTGTCTACGAGCAGTACTTC,CSASGLAVVYEQYF
TRBJ1-5,NA,NA,TRBV28,TGTGCCAGCAGGATATATCAGCCCCAGCATTTT,CASRIYQPQHF
TRBJ1-5,NA,many,TRBV24-1,TGTGCCACCAGTGGGGGTGGGAATCAGCCCCAGCATTTT,CATSGGGNQPQHF
TRBJ1-6,TRBD1,many,TRBV12-3/TRBV12-4,TGTGCCAGCACCAGGACGACAGGGGGAAATTCACCCCTCCACTTT,CASTRTTGGNSPLHF
TRBJ1-5,NA,many,TRBV19,TGTGCCAGTAGTATAAAGGGGGGTCGTAGCAATCAGCCCCAGCATTTT,CASSIKGGRSNQPQHF
TRBJ2-1,TRBD2,many,TRBV28,TGTGCCAGCAGTTTCGCGGGAGTAGCCTACAATGAGCAGTTCTTC,CASSFAGVAYNEQFF
TRBJ2-2,NA,few,TRBV5-4,TGTGCCAGCAGCTTGGAGGCTAGAATCACCGGGGAGCTGTTTTTT,CASSLEARITGELFF